The subject of this entry is one T cell receptor (beta chain). The specificity of this receptor is unknown. There are no base qualities to consult, and no much larger clone falls within one base. The sample originates from a study of CD8+ T cells in alopecia areata (dated by TCRdb to the late 2010s). For the wider study: Treated patients were enrolled in an open-label pilot trial of oral tofacitinib, 5 to 10 mg twice daily, for moderate-to-severe alopecia areata. Tofacitinib was given for 6 to 18 months, followed by 6 months of follow-up off drug to assess delayed response and recurrence. In treated patients, disease severity was measured using the SALT score, which gives the percentage of scalp surface area affected. In both human patients and the C3H/HeJ mouse model, the study applied high-throughput TCRbeta sequencing to look at T cell clonal expansion in alopecia areata. Human TCRbeta sequencing covered scalp tissue and sorted CD4+ and CD8+ peripheral blood T cells from patchy and totalis/universalis alopecia areata patients and healthy controls. Patients on tofacitinib were biopsied at baseline and after 4 and 24 weeks of treatment, and several of the patients also had a later scalp biopsy. Clonality in the scalp was compared among normal scalp (n=4), patchy alopecia areata scalp (n=8), and alopecia totalis/universalis scalp (n=8). The RNA source kit depended on sample type: the PAXgene miRNA kit for fixed scalp, the miRNeasy kit for PBMCs, and the RNeasy kit for mouse skin. immunoSEQ multiplex PCR using 35 Vbeta forward primers and 13 Jbeta reverse primers was used to amplify TCRbeta CDR3 regions.

Library method: the immunoSEQ multiplex PCR assay. RNA was extracted from all samples and reverse transcribed into cDNA as template for TCR sequencing. First-strand cDNA was synthesized using SuperScript III with a 2:1 mix of oligo-dT and random hexamers. A synthetic immune receptor repertoire was used to assess amplification bias, and residual bias was removed computationally. The paper's processing steps were these. Raw reads were preprocessed to remove errors, and CDR3 was defined according to IMGT conventions as the region from the conserved cysteine to phenylalanine. Clonality was calculated as 1 minus Shannon entropy normalized by log2 of the number of productive unique TCRs. Scalp TCRbeta sequences were cross-referenced with sorted blood CD4 and CD8 repertoires so that the CD4 or CD8 identity of scalp clones could be inferred. TCRdb retrieved this table from immuneACCESS and kept in-frame rearrangements only. Not all clones are present; in checked studies, unresolved V genes account for under half, and no reason is known for the remainder. Clonal size and the V and J genes are those of that table, whereas D and trimming came from the DNA. Within this sample are 150,000 to 200,000 clones, with 40% to 55% of them counted one time only. The ten most abundant clones make up over 9.5% of the sample.

What the research found in general, with its limitations: Shared TCR sequences between patients were less evident than in mice, which may be partly attributable to HLA diversity in the patient population. The treated cohort was small, with a single nonresponder, so links between baseline CD8+ expansion and response need larger studies. Many expanded lesional clones persisted in scalp and blood during tofacitinib treatment, which may partly explain relapse after stopping treatment. Tofacitinib significantly decreased scalp clonality and the number of expanded CD8+ clones among the top 100 scalp clones. Scalp TCR repertoire analysis is complicated because resident alphabeta T cells in normal human skin are also sequenced, whereas mouse skin is dominated by gammadelta T cells. Compared with normal scalp, lesional scalp had higher clonality and more expanded CD8+ clones, particularly in alopecia totalis/universalis, a pattern that suggests antigenic drive.

At the junction V is shortened by 3 bases and J by 9 bases; bases outside the gene matches: 12. From cysteine to phenylalanine, the CDR3 is 16 amino acids long. The kept DNA is CDR3 alone, 48 bases in frame from the first base. In the germline V gene, CDR1 corresponds to SGDLS and CDR2 to YYNGEE. The sample's treatment or condition, from its label and the paper: oral pan-JAK inhibitor, 5-10 mg twice daily. Lesional scalp punch biopsies and peripheral blood were obtained from alopecia areata patients. PBMCs were isolated by density centrifugation and stained for CD3, CD4 and CD8, and CD4+ and CD8+ T cells were sorted on a FACSAria.

The TCR comes from a human donor with alopecia areata. Sequencing used CD8+ T cells sorted from blood, obtained at week 52, from a patient treated with tofacitinib. The V and J genes are TRBV9 and TRBJ2-2, with 9 bases in between that match TRBD2. The nucleotide sequence reads TGTGCCAGCAGCGCCCTTAGCGGGGGCTCGGTAAGGGAGCTGTTTTTT. Its protein is CASSALSGGSVRELFF. Here the CDR3 is joined to the reference TRBV9 and TRBJ2-2 genes, and the full variable domain is: DSGVTQTPKHLITATGQRVTLRCSPRSGDLSVYWYQQSLDQGLQFLIQYYNGEERAKGNILERFSAQQFPDLHSELNLSSLELGDSALYFCASSALSGGSVRELFFGEGSRLTVL.